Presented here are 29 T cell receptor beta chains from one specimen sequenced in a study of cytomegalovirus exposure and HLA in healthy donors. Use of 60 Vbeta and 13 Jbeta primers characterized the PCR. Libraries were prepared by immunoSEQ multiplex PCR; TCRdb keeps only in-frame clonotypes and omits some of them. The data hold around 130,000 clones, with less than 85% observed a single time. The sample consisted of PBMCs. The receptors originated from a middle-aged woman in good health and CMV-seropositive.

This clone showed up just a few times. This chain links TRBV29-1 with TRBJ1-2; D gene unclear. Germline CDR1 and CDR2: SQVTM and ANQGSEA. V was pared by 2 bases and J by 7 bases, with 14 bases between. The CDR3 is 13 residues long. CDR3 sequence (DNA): TGCAGCGTTGAACGGCCGGGAGCAGGTGGCTACACCTTC. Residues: CSVERPGAGGYTF.

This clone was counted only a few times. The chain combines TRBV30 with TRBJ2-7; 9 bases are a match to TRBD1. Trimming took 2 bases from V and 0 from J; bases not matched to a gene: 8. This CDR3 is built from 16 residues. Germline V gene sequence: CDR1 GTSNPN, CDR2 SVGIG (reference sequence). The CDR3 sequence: CAWSISGTGSSYEQYF. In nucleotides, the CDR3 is TGTGCCTGGAGTATCTCCGGGACAGGGAGCTCCTACGAGCAGTACTTC.

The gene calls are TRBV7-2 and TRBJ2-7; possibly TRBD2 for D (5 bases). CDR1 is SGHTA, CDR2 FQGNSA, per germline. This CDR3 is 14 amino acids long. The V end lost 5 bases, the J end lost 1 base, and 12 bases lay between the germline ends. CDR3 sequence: CASSPRSGSYEQYF. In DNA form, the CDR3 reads TGTGCCAGCAGCCCCAGAAGCGGTTCCTACGAGCAGTACTTC.

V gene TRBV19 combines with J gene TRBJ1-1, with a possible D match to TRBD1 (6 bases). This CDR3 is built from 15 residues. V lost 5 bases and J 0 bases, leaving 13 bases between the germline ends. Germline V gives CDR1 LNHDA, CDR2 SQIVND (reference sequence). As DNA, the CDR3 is TGTGCCAGTAGTTCCGGACAGCAAATGAACACTGAAGCTTTCTTT. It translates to CASSSGQQMNTEAFF. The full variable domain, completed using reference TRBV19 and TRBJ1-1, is DGGITQSPKYLFRKEGQNVTLSCEQNLNHDAMYWYRQDPGQGLRLIYYSQIVNDFQKGDIAEGYSVSREKKESFPLTVTSAQKNPTAFYLCASSSGQQMNTEAFFGQGTRLTVV.

The CDR3 nucleotides read TGTGCCAGTAGACCTCTAGCGGGAGCTTCAGATACGCAGTATTTT. Translated: CASRPLAGASDTQYF. The V gene is TRBV19, the J gene TRBJ2-3, with TRBD2 matching 10 bases. CDR1 LNHDA and CDR2 SQIVND come from the germline V gene (reference sequence). V gave up 6 bases and J gave up 4 bases; unmatched junction bases: 7. This CDR3 has 15 residues.

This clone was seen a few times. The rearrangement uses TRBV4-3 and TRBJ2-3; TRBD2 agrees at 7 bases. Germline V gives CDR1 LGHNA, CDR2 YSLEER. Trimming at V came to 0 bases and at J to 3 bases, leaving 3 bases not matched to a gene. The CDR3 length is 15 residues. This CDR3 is CASSQEGGRTDTQYF. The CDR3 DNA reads TGCGCCAGCAGCCAAGAGGGAGGGAGGACAGATACGCAGTATTTT.

CDR3 protein: CASSLDRDRGDEQFF. The CDR3 bases are TGTGCCAGCAGCTTAGACCGGGACAGGGGAGATGAGCAGTTCTTC. The chain uses TRBV7-9 and TRBJ2-1; 10 bases are a match to TRBD1. V lost 1 base, J lost 8 bases, and 5 bases stayed unmatched. Germline V gene sequence: CDR1 SEHNR, CDR2 FQNEAQ (reference sequence). This CDR3 has 15 residues.

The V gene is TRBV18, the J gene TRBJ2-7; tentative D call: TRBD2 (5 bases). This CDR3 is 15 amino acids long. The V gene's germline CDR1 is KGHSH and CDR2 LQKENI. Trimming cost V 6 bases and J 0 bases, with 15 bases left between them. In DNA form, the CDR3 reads TGTGCCAGCTCCTCAACTAGTGCGAGCTCCTACGAGCAGTACTTC. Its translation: CASSSTSASSYEQYF.

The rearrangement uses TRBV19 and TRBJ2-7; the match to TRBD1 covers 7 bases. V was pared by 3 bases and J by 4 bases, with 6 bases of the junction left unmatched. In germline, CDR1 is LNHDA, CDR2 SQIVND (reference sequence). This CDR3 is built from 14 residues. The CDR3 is CASSILDRSYEQYF. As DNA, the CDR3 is TGTGCCAGTAGTATCCTGGACAGGTCATACGAGCAGTACTTC.

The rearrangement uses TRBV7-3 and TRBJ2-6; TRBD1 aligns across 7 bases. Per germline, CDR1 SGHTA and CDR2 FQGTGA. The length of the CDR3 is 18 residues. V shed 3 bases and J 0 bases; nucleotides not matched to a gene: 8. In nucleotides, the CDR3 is TGTGCCAGCAGCTTCACCGGGACAGCAGTCTCTGGGGCCAACGTCCTGACTTTC. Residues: CASSFTGTAVSGANVLTF.

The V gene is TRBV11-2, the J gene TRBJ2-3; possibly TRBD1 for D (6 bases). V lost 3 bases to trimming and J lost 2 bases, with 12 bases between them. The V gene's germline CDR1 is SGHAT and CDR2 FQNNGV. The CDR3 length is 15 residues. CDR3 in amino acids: CASSFSPGATDTQYF. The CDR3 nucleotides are TGTGCCAGCAGCTTTTCGCCAGGGGCCACAGATACGCAGTATTTT.

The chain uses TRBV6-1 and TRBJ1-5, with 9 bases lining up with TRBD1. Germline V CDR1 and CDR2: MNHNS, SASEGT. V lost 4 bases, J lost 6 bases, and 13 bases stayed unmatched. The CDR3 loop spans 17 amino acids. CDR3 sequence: CASSAAGQGLGGQPQHF. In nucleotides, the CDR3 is TGTGCCAGCAGTGCCGCGGGACAGGGATTGGGCGGTCAGCCCCAGCATTTT.

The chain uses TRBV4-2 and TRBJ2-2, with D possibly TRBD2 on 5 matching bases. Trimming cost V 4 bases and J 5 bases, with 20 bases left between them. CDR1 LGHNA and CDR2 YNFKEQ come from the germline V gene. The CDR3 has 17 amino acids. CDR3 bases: TGTGCCAGCAGCCGAGAGACCAAGAAACTAGTTACCGGGGAGCTGTTTTTT. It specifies CASSRETKKLVTGELFF.

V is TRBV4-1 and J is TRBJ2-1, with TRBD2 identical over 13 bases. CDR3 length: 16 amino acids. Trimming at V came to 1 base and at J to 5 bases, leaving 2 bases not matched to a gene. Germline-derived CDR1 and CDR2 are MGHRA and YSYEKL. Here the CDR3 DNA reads TGCGCCAGCAGCCAAGCCGGGACTAGCGGGAACAATGAGCAGTTCTTC. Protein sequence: CASSQAGTSGNNEQFF.

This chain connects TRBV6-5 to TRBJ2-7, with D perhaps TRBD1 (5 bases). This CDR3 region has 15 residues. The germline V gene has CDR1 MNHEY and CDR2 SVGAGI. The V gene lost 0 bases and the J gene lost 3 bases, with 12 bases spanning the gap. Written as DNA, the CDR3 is TGTGCCAGCAGTTACTCGAATTACAGGATCTACGAGCAGTACTTC. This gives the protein CASSYSNYRIYEQYF.

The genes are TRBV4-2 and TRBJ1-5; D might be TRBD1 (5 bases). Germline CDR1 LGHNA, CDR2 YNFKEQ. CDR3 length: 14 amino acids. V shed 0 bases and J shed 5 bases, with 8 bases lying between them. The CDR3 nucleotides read TGTGCCAGCAGCCAAGATTTAGGGGATCAGCCCCAGCATTTT. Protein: CASSQDLGDQPQHF.

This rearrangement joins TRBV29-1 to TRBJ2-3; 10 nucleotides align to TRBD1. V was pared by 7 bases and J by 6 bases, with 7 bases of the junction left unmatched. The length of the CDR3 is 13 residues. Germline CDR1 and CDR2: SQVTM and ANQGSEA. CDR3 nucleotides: TGCAGCGCTACGACAGGGGGCAGGGATACGCAGTATTTT. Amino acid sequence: CSATTGGRDTQYF.

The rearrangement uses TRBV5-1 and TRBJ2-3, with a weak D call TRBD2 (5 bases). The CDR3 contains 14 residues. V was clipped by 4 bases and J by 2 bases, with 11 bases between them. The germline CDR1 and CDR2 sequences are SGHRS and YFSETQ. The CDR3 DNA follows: TGCGCCAGCAGCCCCGGGGTTTCCACAGATACGCAGTATTTT. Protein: CASSPGVSTDTQYF.

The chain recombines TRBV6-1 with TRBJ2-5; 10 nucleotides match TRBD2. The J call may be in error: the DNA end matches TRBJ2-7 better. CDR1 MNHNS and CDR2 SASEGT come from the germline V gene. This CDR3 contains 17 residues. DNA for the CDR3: TGTGCCAGCAGTGAAGTCTCCATACTAGCGGGACGACACGAGCAGTACTTC. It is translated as CASSEVSILAGRHEQYF.

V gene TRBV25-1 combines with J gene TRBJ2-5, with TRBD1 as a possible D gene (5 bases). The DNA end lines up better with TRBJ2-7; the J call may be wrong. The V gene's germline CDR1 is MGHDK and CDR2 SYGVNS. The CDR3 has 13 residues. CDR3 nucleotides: TGTGCCAGCAAATCGGACACCTCCTACGAGCAGTACTTC. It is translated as CASKSDTSYEQYF.

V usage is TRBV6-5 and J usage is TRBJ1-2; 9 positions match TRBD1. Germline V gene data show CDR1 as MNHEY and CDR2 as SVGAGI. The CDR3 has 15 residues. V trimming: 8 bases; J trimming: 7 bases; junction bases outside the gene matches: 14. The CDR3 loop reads CASRGPGTGKSGYTF. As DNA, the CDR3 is TGTGCCAGCCGAGGTCCCGGGACAGGGAAGTCTGGCTACACCTTC.

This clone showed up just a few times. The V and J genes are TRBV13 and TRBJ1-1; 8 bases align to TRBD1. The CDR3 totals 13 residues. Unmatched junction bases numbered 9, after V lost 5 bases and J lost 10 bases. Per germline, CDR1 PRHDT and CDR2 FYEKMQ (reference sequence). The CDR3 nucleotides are TGTGCCAGCAGCCCGACTAGACAGGGGACAGCTTTCTTT. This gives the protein CASSPTRQGTAFF.

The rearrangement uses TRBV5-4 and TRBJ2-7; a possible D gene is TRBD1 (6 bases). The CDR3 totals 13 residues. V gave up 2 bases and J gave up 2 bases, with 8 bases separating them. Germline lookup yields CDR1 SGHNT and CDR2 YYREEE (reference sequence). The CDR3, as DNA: TGTGCCAGCAGCTTACAGGGAACCTACGAGCAGTACTTC. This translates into CASSLQGTYEQYF.

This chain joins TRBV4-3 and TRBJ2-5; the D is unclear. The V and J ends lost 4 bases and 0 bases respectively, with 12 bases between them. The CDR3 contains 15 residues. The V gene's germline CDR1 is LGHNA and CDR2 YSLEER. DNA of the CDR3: TGCGCCAGCAGCCCAACTTCAGCGTACCAAGAGACCCAGTACTTC. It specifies CASSPTSAYQETQYF.

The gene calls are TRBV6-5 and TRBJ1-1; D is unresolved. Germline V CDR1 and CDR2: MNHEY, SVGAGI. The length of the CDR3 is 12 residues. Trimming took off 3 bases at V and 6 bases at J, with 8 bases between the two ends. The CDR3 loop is CASSYSESEAFF. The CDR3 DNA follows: TGTGCCAGCAGTTATTCGGAGTCTGAAGCTTTCTTT.

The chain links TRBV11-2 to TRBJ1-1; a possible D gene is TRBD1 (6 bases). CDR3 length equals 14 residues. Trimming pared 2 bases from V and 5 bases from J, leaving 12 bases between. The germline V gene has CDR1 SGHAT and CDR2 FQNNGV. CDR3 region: CASSLIQGTTEAFF. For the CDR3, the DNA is TGTGCCAGCAGCTTAATACAGGGAACAACTGAAGCTTTCTTT.

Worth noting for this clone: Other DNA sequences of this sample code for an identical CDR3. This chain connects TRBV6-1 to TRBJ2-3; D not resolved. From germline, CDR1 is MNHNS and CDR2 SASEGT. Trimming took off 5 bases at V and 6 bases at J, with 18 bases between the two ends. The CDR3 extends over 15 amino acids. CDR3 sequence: CASSLDVPGGDTQYF. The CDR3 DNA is TGTGCCAGCAGTCTCGACGTCCCCGGCGGTGATACGCAGTATTTT.

The CDR3 bases are TGCAGCGTTGTTAGTGGTCAAGCCTACGAGCAGTACTTC. Protein product: CSVVSGQAYEQYF. This chain connects TRBV29-1 to TRBJ2-7, with D hard to call. Germline V CDR1 and CDR2: SQVTM, ANQGSEA. V lost 4 bases, J lost 2 bases, and 12 bases lay in between. CDR3 length equals 13 residues.

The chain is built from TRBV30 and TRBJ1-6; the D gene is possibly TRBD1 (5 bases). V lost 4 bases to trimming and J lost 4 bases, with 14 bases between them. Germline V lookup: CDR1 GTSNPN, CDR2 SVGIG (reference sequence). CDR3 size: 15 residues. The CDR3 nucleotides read TGTGCCTGGACCCACGAAGGACAATATAATTCACCCCTCCACTTT. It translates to CAWTHEGQYNSPLHF. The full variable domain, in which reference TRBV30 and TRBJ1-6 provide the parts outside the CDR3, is SQTIHQWPATLVQPVGSPLSLECTVEGTSNPNLYWYRQAAGRGLQLLFYSVGIGQISSEVPQNLSASRPQDRQFILSSKKLLLSDSGFYLCAWTHEGQYNSPLHFGNGTRLTVT.